A selection of T cell receptor beta chains follows, all from one sample in a study of response to subunit inactivated influenza vaccine. TCRdb reprocessed the RT-PCR reads via MiXCR and lists one record per CDR3 protein. The sample yields 700,000 to 900,000 distinct CDR3 sequences, 21% seen once. The sample consisted of PBMCs from blood, taken 4 to 6 days after vaccination. The receptors derive from a man aged 50-60 years who received an inactivated influenza vaccine. Each CDR3 is given with its conserved first and last residue. The D gene is left open where the match is weak. Clone size appears in some rows only: once, few, many, or a class for an expanded clone.

V gene	clone size	D gene	J gene	CDR3 protein	CDR3 DNA
TRBV18	.	.	TRBJ2-7	CASSPPGAKGYEQYF	TGTGCCAGCTCACCACCGGGGGCCAAGGGCTACGAGCAGTACTTC
TRBV18	few	TRBD2	TRBJ2-3	CASSPPAGTSGPDTQYF	TGTGCCAGCTCACCACCCGCCGGGACTAGCGGGCCAGATACGCAGTATTTT
TRBV29-1	few	TRBD1	TRBJ2-7	CSATPGQGTAYEQYF	TGCAGCGCCACCCCGGGACAGGGGACCGCCTACGAGCAGTACTTC
TRBV20-1	.	.	TRBJ1-4	CSARGQGGDTSEKLFF	TGCAGTGCTAGAGGGCAAGGAGGTGACACGTCGGAAAAACTGTTTTTT
TRBV6-5	.	.	TRBJ1-4	CASSYGGDPTNEKLFF	TGTGCCAGCAGTTACGGGGGAGACCCAACTAATGAAAAACTGTTTTTT
TRBV9	.	TRBD2	TRBJ2-1	CASSVAGGPRDEQFF	TGTGCCAGCAGCGTCGCGGGAGGGCCTAGGGATGAGCAGTTCTTC
TRBV29-1	few	.	TRBJ2-2	CSVVPGDTGELFF	TGCAGCGTTGTACCGGGGGACACCGGGGAGCTGTTTTTT
TRBV5-1	.	.	TRBJ2-1	CASSLIVNPYNEQFF	TGCGCCAGCAGCTTAATAGTCAACCCCTACAATGAGCAGTTCTTC
TRBV11-2	.	.	TRBJ2-1	CASSARILDNEQFF	TGTGCCAGCAGCGCGAGAATCCTAGACAATGAGCAGTTCTTC
TRBV25-1	.	TRBD1	TRBJ2-7	CASSGRQGSIHEQYF	TGTGCCAGCAGTGGACGACAGGGAAGTATCCACGAGCAGTACTTC